The clone carrying this TCR beta chain was seen a handful of times. The antigen is unknown. TCRbeta libraries were built with three rounds of nested PCR, modified from ARM-PCR. TCRdb independently ran MiXCR on the multiplex PCR reads; one entry per CDR3 protein. The sample carries about 60,000 distinct CDR3 sequences, 61% recorded once. This sample stems from a study of tumor and adjacent non-tumor tissue in lung cancer. Study outcomes and limitations: Tumor TCR diversity, when higher, was linked to shorter survival.

This CDR3 is built from 17 residues. Trimming at V came to 6 bases and at J to 3 bases, leaving 10 bases not matched to a gene. Germline V gives CDR1 SGHTA, CDR2 FQGTGA. RNA was extracted from bulk tissue without any cell sorting. The normal lung tissue was taken more than 3 cm from the tumor edge. Chemotherapy-naive patients with new lung cancer underwent thoracic surgery in China, August–November 2014. The sequence derives from a man aged 70-80 years with non-small cell lung cancer. Sample: distant non-tumor lung tissue. The chain has TRBV7-3 and TRBJ2-3; 12 bases fit TRBD2. CDR3 bases: TGTGCCAGCAGTCATACCCTAGCGGGGGGGCAGACAGATACGCAGTATTTT. Translated, it gives CASSHTLAGGQTDTQYF.